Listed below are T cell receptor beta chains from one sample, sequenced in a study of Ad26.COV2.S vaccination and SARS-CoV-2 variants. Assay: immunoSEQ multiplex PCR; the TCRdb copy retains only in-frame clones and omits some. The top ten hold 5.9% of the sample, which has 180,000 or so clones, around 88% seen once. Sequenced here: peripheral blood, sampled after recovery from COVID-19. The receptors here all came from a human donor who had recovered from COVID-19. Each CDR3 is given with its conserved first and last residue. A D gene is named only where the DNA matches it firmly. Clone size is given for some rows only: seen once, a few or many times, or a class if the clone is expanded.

CDR3: CASSFAGAGGLSGNTIYF; DNA: TGTGCCAGCAGCTTCGCGGGGGCAGGGGGCCTCTCTGGAAACACCATATATTTT; J: TRBJ1-3; size: -; D: TRBD1; V: TRBV11-2
CDR3: CAWRRFNRDGYTF; DNA: TGTGCCTGGAGGCGATTTAACAGGGACGGCTACACCTTC; J: TRBJ1-2; size: -; D: -; V: TRBV30
CDR3: CASSMREQQTRNSPLHF; DNA: TGTGCCAGCAGCATGCGGGAGCAGCAAACAAGAAATTCACCCCTCCACTTT; J: TRBJ1-6; size: -; D: -; V: TRBV11-2
CDR3: CASSKNPWDRGSEQYF; DNA: TGTGCCAGCAGCAAAAATCCGTGGGACAGGGGCTCCGAGCAGTACTTC; J: TRBJ2-7; size: -; D: -; V: TRBV21-1
CDR3: CASSPGSSYEQYF; DNA: TGTGCCAGCTCACCAGGGAGCTCCTACGAGCAGTACTTC; J: TRBJ2-7; size: -; D: -; V: TRBV18
CDR3: CASSRPGQGNNEQFF; DNA: TGTGCCAGCAGCCGTCCGGGACAGGGGAACAATGAGCAGTTCTTC; J: TRBJ2-1; size: -; D: TRBD1; V: TRBV11-2
CDR3: CASLQGNTDTQYF; DNA: TGTGCCAGCTTACAGGGTAACACAGATACGCAGTATTTT; J: TRBJ2-3; size: -; D: -; V: TRBV6-6
CDR3: CASSPSGDSYNEQFF; DNA: TGTGCCAGCTCTCCGAGCGGAGACTCCTACAATGAGCAGTTCTTC; J: TRBJ2-1; size: -; D: -; V: TRBV6-5
CDR3: CASSDRGDQPQHF; DNA: TGTGCCAGCAGCGACAGGGGAGACCAGCCCCAGCATTTT; J: TRBJ1-5; size: few; D: TRBD1; V: TRBV9
CDR3: CASSVRQGSDTQYF; DNA: TGTGCCAGCAGCGTCAGGCAGGGGTCGGATACGCAGTATTTT; J: TRBJ2-3; size: -; D: -; V: TRBV9
CDR3: CASSESKYFGTVYGYTF; DNA: TGTGCCAGCAGTGAAAGCAAATATTTCGGGACAGTCTATGGCTACACCTTC; J: TRBJ1-2; size: few; D: TRBD1; V: TRBV2
CDR3: CASSSGQLPYGYTF; DNA: TGTGCCAGCAGTTCGGGACAGCTACCCTATGGCTACACCTTC; J: TRBJ1-2; size: once; D: TRBD1; V: TRBV27
CDR3: CASIQGYEQYF; DNA: TGTGCCAGCATCCAGGGCTACGAGCAGTACTTC; J: TRBJ2-7; size: -; D: -; V: TRBV6-5
CDR3: CASSLDGRTQPQHF; DNA: TGCGCCAGCAGCTTGGATGGTAGAACTCAACCCCAGCATTTT; J: TRBJ1-5; size: -; D: -; V: TRBV5-1
CDR3: CASTGRRGNTGELFF; DNA: TGTGCCAGCACCGGTCGGAGGGGAAACACCGGGGAGCTGTTTTTT; J: TRBJ2-2; size: -; D: -; V: TRBV6-5
CDR3: CASSQGSFLAYYNEQFF; DNA: TGTGCCAGCAGCCAGGGTTCTTTTCTAGCGTACTACAATGAGCAGTTCTTC; J: TRBJ2-1; size: -; D: -; V: TRBV3-1/TRBV3-2
CDR3: CASSSSYRGLGSPLHF; DNA: TGTGCCAGCAGCTCCTCTTACAGGGGGCTTGGTTCACCCCTCCACTTT; J: TRBJ1-6; size: -; D: TRBD1; V: TRBV28
CDR3: CATSRDTLGGTGELFF; DNA: TGTGCCACCAGCAGAGATACCCTAGGGGGCACCGGGGAGCTGTTTTTT; J: TRBJ2-2; size: -; D: -; V: TRBV15
CDR3: CASSQVGGKETQYF; DNA: TGTGCCAGCAGCCAAGTCGGGGGCAAAGAGACCCAGTACTTC; J: TRBJ2-5; size: -; D: -; V: TRBV3-1/TRBV3-2
CDR3: CASSYSIGQPNSPLHF; DNA: TGTGCCAGCAGTTACTCGATCGGACAGCCTAATTCACCCCTCCACTTT; J: TRBJ1-6; size: -; D: -; V: TRBV6-5
CDR3: CASSQDRQTPLADTQYF; DNA: TGTGCCAGCAGCCAAGACCGACAGACCCCCTTAGCAGATACGCAGTATTTT; J: TRBJ2-3; size: -; D: -; V: TRBV4-2
CDR3: CASSQVMAGLGTEAFF; DNA: TGCGCCAGCAGCCAAGTAATGGCAGGGCTAGGCACTGAAGCTTTCTTT; J: TRBJ1-1; size: -; D: -; V: TRBV4-1
CDR3: CASSHYVGASQPQHF; DNA: TGCGCCAGCAGCCATTACGTGGGTGCGAGCCAGCCCCAGCATTTT; J: TRBJ1-5; size: -; D: -; V: TRBV4-1
CDR3: CASSVREEQFF; DNA: TGTGCCAGCAGTGTAAGGGAAGAGCAGTTCTTC; J: TRBJ2-1; size: -; D: -; V: TRBV2
CDR3: CASSFLGDTQYF; DNA: TGTGCCAGCAGTTTTCTAGGCGATACGCAGTATTTT; J: TRBJ2-3; size: -; D: -; V: TRBV27
CDR3: CASSVGGDYGYTF; DNA: TGTGCCAGTAGTGTAGGTGGGGACTATGGCTACACCTTC; J: TRBJ1-2; size: -; D: -; V: TRBV19
CDR3: CASSQGFSQETQYF; DNA: TGTGCCAGCAGCCAAGGGTTCTCCCAAGAGACCCAGTACTTC; J: TRBJ2-5; size: -; D: -; V: TRBV5-6
CDR3: CASSLVWGAENTEAFF; DNA: TGTGCCAGCAGCTTGGTGTGGGGGGCGGAGAACACTGAAGCTTTCTTT; J: TRBJ1-1; size: -; D: -; V: TRBV5-8
CDR3: CASMVTDTQYF; DNA: TGTGCCAGCATGGTTACAGATACGCAGTATTTT; J: TRBJ2-3; size: -; D: -; V: TRBV2
CDR3: CASSGTGWTEAFF; DNA: TGTGCCAGCAGTGGGACGGGGTGGACTGAAGCTTTCTTT; J: TRBJ1-1; size: -; D: -; V: TRBV6-6
CDR3: CASIQGALGEQYF; DNA: TGTGCCAGCATTCAGGGGGCGCTGGGCGAGCAGTACTTC; J: TRBJ2-7; size: -; D: TRBD1; V: TRBV28
CDR3: CASSPDRERTGELFF; DNA: TGTGCCAGCAGCCCTGACAGGGAACGGACCGGGGAGCTGTTTTTT; J: TRBJ2-2; size: -; D: TRBD1; V: TRBV7-3
CDR3: CASSEGASKNIQYF; DNA: TGTGCCAGCAGTGAAGGGGCTAGCAAAAACATTCAGTACTTC; J: TRBJ2-4; size: -; D: -; V: TRBV2
CDR3: CASSKPKETQYF; DNA: TGTGCCAGCAGCAAACCGAAAGAGACCCAGTACTTC; J: TRBJ2-5; size: -; D: -; V: TRBV7-6
CDR3: CASSKRQGKETQYF; DNA: TGTGCCAGTAGTAAACGACAGGGGAAGGAGACCCAGTACTTC; J: TRBJ2-5; size: once; D: TRBD1; V: TRBV19
CDR3: CASSQRRTSRIAGELFF; DNA: TGTGCCAGCAGCCAAAGGAGGACTAGCCGCATCGCCGGGGAGCTGTTTTTT; J: TRBJ2-2; size: -; D: TRBD2; V: TRBV3-1/TRBV3-2
CDR3: CASSQDRPTSNQPQHF; DNA: TGCGCCAGCAGCCAAGATCGGCCGACGAGCAATCAGCCCCAGCATTTT; J: TRBJ1-5; size: -; D: -; V: TRBV4-1
CDR3: CASSPDRVGYTF; DNA: TGTGCCAGCAGTCCGGACAGGGTAGGCTACACCTTC; J: TRBJ1-2; size: -; D: TRBD1; V: TRBV12-3/TRBV12-4
CDR3: CASSVGLAESSEQFF; DNA: TGTGCCAGCAGCGTCGGACTAGCGGAGAGCTCTGAGCAGTTCTTC; J: TRBJ2-1; size: -; D: TRBD2; V: TRBV9
CDR3: CASSLSVGLGTDTQYF; DNA: TGTGCCAGCAGCCTTAGCGTGGGCCTGGGGACAGATACGCAGTATTTT; J: TRBJ2-3; size: -; D: -; V: TRBV7-9
CDR3: CASSRGTSGQETQYF; DNA: TGCGCCAGCAGCCGTGGGACTAGCGGGCAAGAGACCCAGTACTTC; J: TRBJ2-5; size: -; D: TRBD2; V: TRBV5-1
CDR3: CASSIRGTGNQPQHF; DNA: TGTGCCAGTAGTATAAGAGGAACCGGCAATCAGCCCCAGCATTTT; J: TRBJ1-5; size: -; D: -; V: TRBV19
CDR3: CASSQSQGATVYNEQFF; DNA: TGCGCCAGCAGCCAATCTCAAGGAGCGACGGTCTACAATGAGCAGTTCTTC; J: TRBJ2-1; size: -; D: -; V: TRBV4-1
CDR3: CASSSEETQYF; DNA: TGTGCCAGCAGCTCAGAAGAGACCCAGTACTTC; J: TRBJ2-5; size: -; D: -; V: TRBV7-2
CDR3: CATSFGQGNTEAFF; DNA: TGTGCCACCAGCTTTGGACAGGGAAACACTGAAGCTTTCTTT; J: TRBJ1-1; size: -; D: TRBD1; V: TRBV15
CDR3: CASSTSNRGEQFF; DNA: TGTGCCAGCAGTACGTCCAACAGGGGTGAGCAGTTCTTC; J: TRBJ2-1; size: -; D: TRBD1; V: TRBV12-3/TRBV12-4
CDR3: CASSVVGGSYNEQFF; DNA: TGTGCCAGCAGCGTAGTCGGGGGCTCCTACAATGAGCAGTTCTTC; J: TRBJ2-1; size: -; D: -; V: TRBV9
CDR3: CAISESRGQQPQHF; DNA: TGTGCCATCAGTGAGTCTAGAGGGCAGCAGCCCCAGCATTTT; J: TRBJ1-5; size: -; D: -; V: TRBV10-3
CDR3: CASSLGVNTEAFF; DNA: TGTGCCAGCAGTTTAGGTGTGAACACTGAAGCTTTCTTT; J: TRBJ1-1; size: -; D: -; V: TRBV28
CDR3: CASSADSSYNSPLHF; DNA: TGCGCCAGCAGCGCCGACAGCTCCTATAATTCACCCCTCCACTTT; J: TRBJ1-6; size: few; D: -; V: TRBV5-1
CDR3: CASSQMTGSSNTEAFF; DNA: TGCGCCAGCAGCCAGATGACAGGGAGTTCCAACACTGAAGCTTTCTTT; J: TRBJ1-1; size: -; D: TRBD1; V: TRBV5-1
CDR3: CASSGNEQYF; DNA: TGCGCCAGCAGTGGGAACGAGCAGTACTTC; J: TRBJ2-7; size: once; D: -; V: TRBV23-1
CDR3: CASSSPHEQYF; DNA: TGTGCCAGCAGCTCCCCCCACGAGCAGTACTTC; J: TRBJ2-7; size: -; D: -; V: TRBV11-2
CDR3: CASGRGQTLQYEQYF; DNA: TGTGCCAGCGGGAGGGGACAGACCCTGCAGTACGAGCAGTACTTC; J: TRBJ2-7; size: -; D: -; V: TRBV7-9
CDR3: CASSGRRGAYEQYF; DNA: TGTGCCAGCAGTGGGAGACGGGGGGCTTACGAGCAGTACTTC; J: TRBJ2-7; size: -; D: -; V: TRBV2
CDR3: CASSLAGGGREKLFF; DNA: TGTGCCAGCAGCTTAGCGGGAGGGGGCCGGGAAAAACTGTTTTTT; J: TRBJ1-4; size: -; D: TRBD1; V: TRBV7-6
CDR3: CASSLSAVNTEAFF; DNA: TGTGCCAGCAGTTTATCGGCGGTGAACACTGAAGCTTTCTTT; J: TRBJ1-1; size: -; D: -; V: TRBV27
CDR3: CASSRDSPYNEQFF; DNA: TGTGCCAGCAGCCGGGACAGCCCCTACAATGAGCAGTTCTTC; J: TRBJ2-1; size: once; D: TRBD1; V: TRBV3-1/TRBV3-2
CDR3: CASSLDATGNQPQHF; DNA: TGTGCCAGCAGCTTAGATGCGACGGGCAATCAGCCCCAGCATTTT; J: TRBJ1-5; size: few; D: -; V: TRBV7-9